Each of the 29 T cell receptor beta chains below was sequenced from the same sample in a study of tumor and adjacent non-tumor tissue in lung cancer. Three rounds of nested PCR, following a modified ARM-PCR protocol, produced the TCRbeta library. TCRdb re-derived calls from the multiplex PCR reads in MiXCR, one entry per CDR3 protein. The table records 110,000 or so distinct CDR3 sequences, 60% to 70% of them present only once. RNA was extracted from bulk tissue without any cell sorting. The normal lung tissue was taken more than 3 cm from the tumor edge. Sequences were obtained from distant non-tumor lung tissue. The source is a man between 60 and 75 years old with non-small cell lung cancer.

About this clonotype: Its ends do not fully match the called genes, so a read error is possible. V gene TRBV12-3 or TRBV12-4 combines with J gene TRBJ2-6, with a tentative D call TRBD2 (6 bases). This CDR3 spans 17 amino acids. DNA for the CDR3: TGTACCAGCAGTTATGGGGCGGGGAGCCCTGGGGCCAACGTCCTGACTTTC. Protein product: CTSSYGAGSPGANVLTF.

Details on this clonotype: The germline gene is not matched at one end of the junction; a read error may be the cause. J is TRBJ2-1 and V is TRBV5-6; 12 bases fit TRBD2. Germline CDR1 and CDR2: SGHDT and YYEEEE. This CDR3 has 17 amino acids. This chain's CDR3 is CGSSLGELRLAGVEQFF. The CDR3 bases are TGTGGCAGCAGCTTGGGCGAGTTACGACTAGCGGGAGTGGAGCAGTTCTTC. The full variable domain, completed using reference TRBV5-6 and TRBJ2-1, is DAGVTQSPTHLIKTRGQQVTLRCSPKSGHDTVSWYQQALGQGPQFIFQYYEEEERQRGNFPDRFSGHQFPNYSSELNVNALLLGDSALYLCGSSLGELRLAGVEQFFGPGTRLTVL.

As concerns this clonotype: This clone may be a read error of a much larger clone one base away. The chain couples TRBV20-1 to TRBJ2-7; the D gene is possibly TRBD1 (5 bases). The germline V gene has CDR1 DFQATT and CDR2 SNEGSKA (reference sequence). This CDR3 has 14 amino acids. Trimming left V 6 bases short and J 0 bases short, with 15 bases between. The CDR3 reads CSAILHDSSYEQYF. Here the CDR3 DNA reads TGCAGTGCCATTCTCCATGACAGCTCCTACGAGCAGTACTTC.

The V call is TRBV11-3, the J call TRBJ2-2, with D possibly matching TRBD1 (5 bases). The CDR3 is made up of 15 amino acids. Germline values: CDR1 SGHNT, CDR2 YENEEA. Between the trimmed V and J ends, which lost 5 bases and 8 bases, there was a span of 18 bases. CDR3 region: CASSKDTALTGELFF. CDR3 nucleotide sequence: TGTGCCAGCAGCAAGGACACGGCTCTCACGGGGGAGCTGTTTTTT.

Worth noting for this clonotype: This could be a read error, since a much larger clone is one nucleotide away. The CDR3 DNA reads TGTGCCAGCAGCTTCCTGGGACAGCCCCAGCATTTT. The encoded protein is CASSFLGQPQHF. The chain carries TRBV5-6 and TRBJ1-5; no firm D call. Germline V gene data show CDR1 as SGHDT and CDR2 as YYEEEE. Trimming left V 2 bases short and J 7 bases short, with 7 bases between. This CDR3 spans 12 amino acids.

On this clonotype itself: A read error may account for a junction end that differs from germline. The CDR3 DNA follows: TGCACCAGCAGCCAAGGTCCGGGACAGATGTACAATGAGCAGTTCTTC. Its protein is CTSSQGPGQMYNEQFF. V gene TRBV4-3 combines with J gene TRBJ2-1, with 7 bases aligning to TRBD1. Looked up from germline, CDR1 is LGHNA and CDR2 is YSLEER. This CDR3 region has 16 residues.

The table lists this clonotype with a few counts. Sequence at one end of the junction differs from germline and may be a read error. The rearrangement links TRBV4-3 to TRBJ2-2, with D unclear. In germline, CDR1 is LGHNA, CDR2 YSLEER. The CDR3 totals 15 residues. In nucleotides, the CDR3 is TGCGCTAGCAGCCAAGACCCCCGCTCCACCGGGGAGCTGTTTTTT. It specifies CASSQDPRSTGELFF.

The CDR3 spells CASSLPTSGGGLEDTQYF. CDR3 DNA: TGTGCCAGCAGCTTGCCTACTAGCGGGGGGGGGCTAGAAGATACGCAGTATTTT. The rearrangement joins TRBV5-6 to TRBJ2-3, with 13 bases fitting TRBD2. Germline values: CDR1 SGHDT, CDR2 YYEEEE. There are 18 residues in the CDR3. Trimming cost V 1 base and J 5 bases; bases outside gene matches: 10.

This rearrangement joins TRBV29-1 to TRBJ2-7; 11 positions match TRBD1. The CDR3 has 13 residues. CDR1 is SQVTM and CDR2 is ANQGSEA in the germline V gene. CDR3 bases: TGCAGTGGCTTGGGACAGGGGGGCTACGAGCAGTACTTC. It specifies CSGLGQGGYEQYF.

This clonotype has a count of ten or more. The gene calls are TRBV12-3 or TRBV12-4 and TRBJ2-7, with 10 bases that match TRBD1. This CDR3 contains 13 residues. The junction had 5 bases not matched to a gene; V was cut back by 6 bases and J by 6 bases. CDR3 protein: CASRPGTGVEQYF. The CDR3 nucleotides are TGTGCCAGCAGGCCCGGGACAGGGGTCGAGCAGTACTTC.

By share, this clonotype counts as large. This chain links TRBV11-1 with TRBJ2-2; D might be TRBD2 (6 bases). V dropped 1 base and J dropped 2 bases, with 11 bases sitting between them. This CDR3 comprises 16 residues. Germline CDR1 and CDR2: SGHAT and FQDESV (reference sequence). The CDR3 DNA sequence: TGTGCCAGCAGCTTAGGGAGGGGCCTAAACACCGGGGAGCTGTTTTTT. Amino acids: CASSLGRGLNTGELFF.

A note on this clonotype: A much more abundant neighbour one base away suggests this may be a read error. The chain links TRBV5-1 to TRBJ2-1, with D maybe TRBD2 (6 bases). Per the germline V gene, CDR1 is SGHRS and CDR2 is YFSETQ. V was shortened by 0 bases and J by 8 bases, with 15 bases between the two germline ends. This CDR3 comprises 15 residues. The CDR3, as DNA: TGCGCCAGCAGCTTGGACGGGAGAGGCCTTGATGAGCAGTTCTTC. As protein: CASSLDGRGLDEQFF.

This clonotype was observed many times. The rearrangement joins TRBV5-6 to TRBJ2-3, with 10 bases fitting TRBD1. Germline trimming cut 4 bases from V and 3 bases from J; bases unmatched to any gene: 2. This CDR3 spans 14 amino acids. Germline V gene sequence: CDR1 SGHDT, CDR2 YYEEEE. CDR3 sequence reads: CASSAGQGTDTQYF. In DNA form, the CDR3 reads TGTGCCAGCAGCGCGGGACAGGGGACAGATACGCAGTATTTT. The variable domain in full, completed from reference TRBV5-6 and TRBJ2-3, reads DAGVTQSPTHLIKTRGQQVTLRCSPKSGHDTVSWYQQALGQGPQFIFQYYEEEERQRGNFPDRFSGHQFPNYSSELNVNALLLGDSALYLCASSAGQGTDTQYFGPGTRLTVL.

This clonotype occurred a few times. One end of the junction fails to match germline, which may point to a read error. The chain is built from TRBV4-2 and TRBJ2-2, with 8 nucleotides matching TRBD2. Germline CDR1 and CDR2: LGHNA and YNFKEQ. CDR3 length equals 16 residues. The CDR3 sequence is CASGQEAGVAPRELFF. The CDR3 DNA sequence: TGTGCCAGCGGCCAAGAAGCGGGAGTGGCGCCCAGGGAGCTGTTTTTT.

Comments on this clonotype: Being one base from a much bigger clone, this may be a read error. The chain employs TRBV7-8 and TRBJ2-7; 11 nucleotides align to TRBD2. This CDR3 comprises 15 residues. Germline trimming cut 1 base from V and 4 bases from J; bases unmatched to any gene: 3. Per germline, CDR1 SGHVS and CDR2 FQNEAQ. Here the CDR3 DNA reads TGTGCCAGCAGCTTAGTGACTAGCGGGAAGTACGAGCAGTACTTC. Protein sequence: CASSLVTSGKYEQYF. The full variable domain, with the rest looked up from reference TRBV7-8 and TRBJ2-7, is GAGVSQSPRYKVAKRGQDVALRCDPISGHVSLFWYQQALGQGPEFLTYFQNEAQLDKSGLPSDRFFAERPEGSVSTLKIQRTQQEDSAVYLCASSLVTSGKYEQYFGPGTRLTVT.

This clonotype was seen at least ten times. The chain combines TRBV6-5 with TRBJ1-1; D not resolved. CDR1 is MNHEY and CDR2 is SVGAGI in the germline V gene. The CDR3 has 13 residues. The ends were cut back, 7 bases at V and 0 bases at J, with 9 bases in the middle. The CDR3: CASMVDVNTEAFF. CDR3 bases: TGTGCCAGCATGGTCGACGTGAACACTGAAGCTTTCTTT.

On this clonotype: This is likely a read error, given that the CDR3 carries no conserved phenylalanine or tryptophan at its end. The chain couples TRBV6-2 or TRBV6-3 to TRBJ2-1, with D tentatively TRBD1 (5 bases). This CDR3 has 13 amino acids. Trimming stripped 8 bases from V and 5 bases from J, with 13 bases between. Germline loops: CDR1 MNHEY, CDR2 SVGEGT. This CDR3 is CASEEQANNEQFY. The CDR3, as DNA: TGTGCCAGCGAGGAACAGGCTAACAATGAGCAGTTCTAC.

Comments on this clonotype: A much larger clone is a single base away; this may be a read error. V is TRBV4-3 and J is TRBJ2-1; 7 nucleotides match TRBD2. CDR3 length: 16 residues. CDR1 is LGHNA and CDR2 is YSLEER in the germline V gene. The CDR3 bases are TGCGTCAGCAGCCAAGTCACACTAGCGCCCTACAATGAGCAGTTCTTC. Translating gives CVSSQVTLAPYNEQFF.

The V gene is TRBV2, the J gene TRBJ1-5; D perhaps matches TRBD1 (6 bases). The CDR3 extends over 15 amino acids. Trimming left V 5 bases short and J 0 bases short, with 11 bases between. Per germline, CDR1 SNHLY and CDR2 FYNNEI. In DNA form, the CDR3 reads TGTGCCAGCAGTTCGGACAGATATAGCAATCAGCCCCAGCATTTT. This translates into CASSSDRYSNQPQHF.

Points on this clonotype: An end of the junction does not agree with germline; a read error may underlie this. The CDR3, as DNA: TGTGCCTGCAGTTGGGGTTGGACCAGGGAGCTGTTTTTT. Encoded protein: CACSWGWTRELFF. The rearrangement joins TRBV12-3 or TRBV12-4 to TRBJ2-2; no reliable D call. The CDR3 runs 13 residues.

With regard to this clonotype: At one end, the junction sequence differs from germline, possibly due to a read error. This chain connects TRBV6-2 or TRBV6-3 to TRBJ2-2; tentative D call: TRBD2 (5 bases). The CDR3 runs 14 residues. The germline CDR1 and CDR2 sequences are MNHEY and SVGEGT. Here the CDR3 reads CASTSSESTGELLF. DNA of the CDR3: TGTGCCAGCACCTCATCGGAAAGCACCGGGGAGCTGTTATTT.

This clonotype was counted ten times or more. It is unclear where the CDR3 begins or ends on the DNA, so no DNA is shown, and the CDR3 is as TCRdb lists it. The CDR3 region is CASSSSTWAVGLGTQYF. This chain connects TRBV28 to TRBJ2-3; the D call in the table, TRBD1, was not verified against the DNA. CDR1 is MDHEN and CDR2 is SYDVKM in the germline V gene. The CDR3 spans 17 amino acids, including both terminal residues.

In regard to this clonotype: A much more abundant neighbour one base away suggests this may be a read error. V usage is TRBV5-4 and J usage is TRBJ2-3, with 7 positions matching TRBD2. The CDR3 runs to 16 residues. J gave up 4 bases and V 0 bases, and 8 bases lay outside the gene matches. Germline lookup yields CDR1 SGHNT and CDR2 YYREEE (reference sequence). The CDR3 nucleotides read TGTGCCAGCAGCTTGGGACGCGGGAGCCACGCAGATACGCAGTATTTT. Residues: CASSLGRGSHADTQYF.

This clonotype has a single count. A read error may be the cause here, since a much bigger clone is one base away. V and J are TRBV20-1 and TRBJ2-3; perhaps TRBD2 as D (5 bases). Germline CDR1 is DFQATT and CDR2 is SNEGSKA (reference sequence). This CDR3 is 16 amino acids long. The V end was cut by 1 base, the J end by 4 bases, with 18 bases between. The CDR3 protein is CSARARLVGVADTQYF. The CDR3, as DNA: TGCAGTGCTAGAGCGCGGCTAGTGGGAGTGGCAGATACGCAGTATTTT.

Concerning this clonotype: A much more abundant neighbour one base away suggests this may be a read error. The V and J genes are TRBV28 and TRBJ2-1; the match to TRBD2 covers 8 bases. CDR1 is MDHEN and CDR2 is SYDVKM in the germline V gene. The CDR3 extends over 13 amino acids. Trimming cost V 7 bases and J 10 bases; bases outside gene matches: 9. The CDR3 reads CASNPSRLAEQFF. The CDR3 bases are TGTGCCAGCAACCCCTCCAGACTAGCGGAGCAGTTCTTC.

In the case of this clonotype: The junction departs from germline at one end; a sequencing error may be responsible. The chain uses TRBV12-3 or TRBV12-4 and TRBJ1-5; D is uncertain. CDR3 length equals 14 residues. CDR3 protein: CASSFLGSIQPQHF. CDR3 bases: TGTGCCAGCAGTTTTTTAGGCAGCATTCAGCCCCAGCATTTT.

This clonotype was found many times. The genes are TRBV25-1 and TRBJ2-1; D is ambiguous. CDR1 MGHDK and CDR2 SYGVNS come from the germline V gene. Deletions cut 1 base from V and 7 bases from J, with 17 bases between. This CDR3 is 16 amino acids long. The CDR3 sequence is CASSEFLPSLGNEQFF. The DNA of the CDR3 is TGTGCCAGCAGTGAATTTCTCCCCAGTCTGGGAAATGAGCAGTTCTTC.

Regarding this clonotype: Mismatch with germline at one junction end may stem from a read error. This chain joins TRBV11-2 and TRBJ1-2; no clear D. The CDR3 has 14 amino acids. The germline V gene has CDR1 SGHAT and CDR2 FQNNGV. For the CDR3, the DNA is TGTGCCAACAGCCCCCTGGCAGGAAACTATGACTACACCTTC. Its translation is CANSPLAGNYDYTF.

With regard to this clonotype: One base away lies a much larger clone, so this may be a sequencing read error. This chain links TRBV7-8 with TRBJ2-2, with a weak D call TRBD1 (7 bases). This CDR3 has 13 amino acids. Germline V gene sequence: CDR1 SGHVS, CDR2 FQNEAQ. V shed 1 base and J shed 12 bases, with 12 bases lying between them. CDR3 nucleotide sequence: TGTGCCAGCAGCTTAGTTGCAGGGGGGAAGCTGTTTTTT. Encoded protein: CASSLVAGGKLFF.